What follows describes a single T cell receptor (beta chain). Antigen: not known. Other DNA sequences in this specimen translate into the identical CDR3. Germline V CDR1 and CDR2: SGHRS, YFSETQ. The length of the CDR3 is 14 residues. V lost 0 bases and J 1 base, leaving 6 bases between the germline ends. The data belong to a study of shared clonotypes between healthy human individuals. Study observations and caveats: Sequencing depth was predicted to influence how clonotypes are shared among donors. Rarefaction gave evidence that sorted-subset sequencing remained incomplete despite large depth. Generally, estimated richness proved larger in naive subsets than it did in memory subsets.

Profiling relied on immunoSEQ multiplex PCR, and the TCRdb table lists in-frame clones only, not all of them. The sample carries a few million clones, nearly 97% recorded once. The sequence came from a man younger than 30 in good health. V usage is TRBV5-1 and J usage is TRBJ2-3; no clear D. Sequenced: naive CD4+ T cells sorted from blood. Subset noted: CD45RA+ positively selected. This chain's CDR3 is CASSLASGTDTQYF. CDR3 nucleotides: TGCGCCAGCAGCTTGGCCTCGGGCACAGATACGCAGTATTTT.